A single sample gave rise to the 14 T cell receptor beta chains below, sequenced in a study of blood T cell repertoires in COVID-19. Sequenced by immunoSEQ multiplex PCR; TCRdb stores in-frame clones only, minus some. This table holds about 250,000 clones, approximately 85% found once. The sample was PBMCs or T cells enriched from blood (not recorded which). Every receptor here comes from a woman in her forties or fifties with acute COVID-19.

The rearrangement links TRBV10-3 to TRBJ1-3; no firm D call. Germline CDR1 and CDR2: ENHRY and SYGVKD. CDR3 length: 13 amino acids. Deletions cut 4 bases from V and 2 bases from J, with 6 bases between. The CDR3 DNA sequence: TGTGCCATCAGTGCCCTTACTGGAAACACCATATATTTT. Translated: CAISALTGNTIYF.

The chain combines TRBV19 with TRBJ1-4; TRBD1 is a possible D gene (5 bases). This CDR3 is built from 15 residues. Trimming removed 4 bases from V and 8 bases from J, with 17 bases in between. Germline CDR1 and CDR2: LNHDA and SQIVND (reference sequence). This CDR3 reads CASSTLGRGQEKLFF. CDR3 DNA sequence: TGTGCCAGTAGTACCCTCGGAAGGGGCCAAGAAAAACTGTTTTTT. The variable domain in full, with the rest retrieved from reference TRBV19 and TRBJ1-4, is DGGITQSPKYLFRKEGQNVTLSCEQNLNHDAMYWYRQDPGQGLRLIYYSQIVNDFQKGDIAEGYSVSREKKESFPLTVTSAQKNPTAFYLCASSTLGRGQEKLFFGSGTQLSVL.

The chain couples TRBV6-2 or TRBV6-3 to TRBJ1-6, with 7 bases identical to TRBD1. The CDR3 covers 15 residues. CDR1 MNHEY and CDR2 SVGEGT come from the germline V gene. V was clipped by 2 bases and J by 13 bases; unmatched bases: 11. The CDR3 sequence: CASSYDSDRASPLHF. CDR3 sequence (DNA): TGTGCCAGCAGTTACGACAGCGACAGGGCTTCGCCCCTCCACTTT.

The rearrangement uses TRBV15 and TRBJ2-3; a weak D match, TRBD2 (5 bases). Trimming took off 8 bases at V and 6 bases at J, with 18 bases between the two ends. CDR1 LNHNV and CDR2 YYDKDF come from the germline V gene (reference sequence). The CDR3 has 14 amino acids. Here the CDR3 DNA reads TGTGCCACCGGTCAGGCCCGGGGAAGGGATACGCAGTATTTT. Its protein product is CATGQARGRDTQYF.

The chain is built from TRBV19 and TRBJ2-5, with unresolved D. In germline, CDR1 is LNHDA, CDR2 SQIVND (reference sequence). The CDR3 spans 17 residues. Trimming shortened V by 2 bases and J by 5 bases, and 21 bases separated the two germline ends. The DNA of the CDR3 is TGTGCCAGTAGTATAAAACAACGAGGCGCAAGACGGGAGACCCAGTACTTC. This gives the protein CASSIKQRGARRETQYF.

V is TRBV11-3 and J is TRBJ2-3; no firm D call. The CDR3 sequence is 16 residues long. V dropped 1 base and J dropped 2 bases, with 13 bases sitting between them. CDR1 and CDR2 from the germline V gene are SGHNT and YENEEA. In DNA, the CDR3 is TGTGCCAGCAGCTTAGGGTCTACAGATATCACAGATACGCAGTATTTT. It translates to CASSLGSTDITDTQYF.

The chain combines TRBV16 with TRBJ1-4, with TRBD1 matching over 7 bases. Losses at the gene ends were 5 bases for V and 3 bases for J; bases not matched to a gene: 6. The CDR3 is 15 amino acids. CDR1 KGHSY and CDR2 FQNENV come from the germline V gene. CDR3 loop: CASSAQGQSNEKLFF. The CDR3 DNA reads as TGTGCCAGCAGCGCTCAGGGACAGTCTAATGAAAAACTGTTTTTT.

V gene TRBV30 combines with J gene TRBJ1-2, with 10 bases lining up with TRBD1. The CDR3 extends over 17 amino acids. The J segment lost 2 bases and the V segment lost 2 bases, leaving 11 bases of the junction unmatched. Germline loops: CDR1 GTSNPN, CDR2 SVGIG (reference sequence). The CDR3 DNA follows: TGTGCCTGGAGTTCCCGGGACAGGGGCCGGTCGAACTATGGCTACACCTTC. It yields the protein CAWSSRDRGRSNYGYTF.

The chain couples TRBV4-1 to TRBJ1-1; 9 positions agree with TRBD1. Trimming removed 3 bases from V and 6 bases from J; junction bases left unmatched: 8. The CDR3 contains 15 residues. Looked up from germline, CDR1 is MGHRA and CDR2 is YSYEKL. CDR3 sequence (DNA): TGCGCCAGCAGCCAGAGAGGACAGGGGCCCTCTGAAGCTTTCTTT. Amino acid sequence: CASSQRGQGPSEAFF.

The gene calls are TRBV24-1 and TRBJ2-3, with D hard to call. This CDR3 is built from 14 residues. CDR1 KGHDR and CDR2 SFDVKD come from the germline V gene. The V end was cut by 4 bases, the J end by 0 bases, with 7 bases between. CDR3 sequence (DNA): TGTGCCACCAGTGAGGGCGTGAGCACAGATACGCAGTATTTT. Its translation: CATSEGVSTDTQYF.

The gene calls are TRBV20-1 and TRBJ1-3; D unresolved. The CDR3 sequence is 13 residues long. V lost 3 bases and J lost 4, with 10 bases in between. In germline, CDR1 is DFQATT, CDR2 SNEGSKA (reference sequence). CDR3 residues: CSASGSRGNTIYF. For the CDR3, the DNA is TGCAGTGCTAGTGGGTCTCGGGGAAACACCATATATTTT.

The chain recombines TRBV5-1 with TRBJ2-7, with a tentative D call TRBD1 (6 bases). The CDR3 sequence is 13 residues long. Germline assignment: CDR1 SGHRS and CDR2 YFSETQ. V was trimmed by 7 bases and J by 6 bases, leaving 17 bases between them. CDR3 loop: CASGLGQQAEQYF. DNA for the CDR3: TGCGCCAGCGGACTCGGACAGCAGGCCGAGCAGTACTTC.

The CDR3 DNA reads as TGCGCCAGCAGCTTGGATGTGGGCGACATCACTGAAGCTTTCTTT. Translating gives CASSLDVGDITEAFF. This chain uses TRBV5-1 with TRBJ1-1; D gene unclear. This CDR3 is 15 amino acids long. With 0 bases removed from V and 4 bases from J, the gap between germline ends came to 13 bases. Germline values: CDR1 SGHRS, CDR2 YFSETQ.

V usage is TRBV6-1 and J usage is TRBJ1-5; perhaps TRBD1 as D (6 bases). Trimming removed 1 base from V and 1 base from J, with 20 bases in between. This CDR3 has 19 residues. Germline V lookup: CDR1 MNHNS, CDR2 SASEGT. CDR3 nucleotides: TGTGCCAGCAGTGAAGTTATCGGACAGAGGGTTTCCAGCAATCAGCCCCAGCATTTT. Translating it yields CASSEVIGQRVSSNQPQHF.